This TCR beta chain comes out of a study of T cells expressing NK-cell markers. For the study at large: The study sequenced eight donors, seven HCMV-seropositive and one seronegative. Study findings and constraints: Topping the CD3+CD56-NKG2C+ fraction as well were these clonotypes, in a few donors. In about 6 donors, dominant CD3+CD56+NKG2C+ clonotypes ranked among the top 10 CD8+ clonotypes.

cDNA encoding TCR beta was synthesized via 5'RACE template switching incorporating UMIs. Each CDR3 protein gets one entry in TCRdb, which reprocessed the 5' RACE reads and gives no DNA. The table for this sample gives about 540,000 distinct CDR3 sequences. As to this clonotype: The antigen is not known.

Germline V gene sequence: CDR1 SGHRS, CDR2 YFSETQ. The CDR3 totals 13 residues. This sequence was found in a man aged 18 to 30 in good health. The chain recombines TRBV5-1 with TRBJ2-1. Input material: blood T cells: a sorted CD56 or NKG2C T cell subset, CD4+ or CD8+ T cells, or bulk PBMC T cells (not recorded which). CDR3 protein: CASSLGLGNEQFF.